A selection of T cell receptor beta chains follows, all from one sample in a study of cytomegalovirus exposure and HLA in healthy donors. The method was immunoSEQ multiplex PCR; TCRdb's version includes in-frame clones alone and lacks a portion of them. The data show about 180,000 clones, 80% seen once. The sequencing input was PBMCs. The receptors here all came from a girl aged 5 to 17 in good health and CMV-seropositive. Both conserved end residues are part of each CDR3. The D gene is left open where the match is weak. Some rows have no size entry. The others give once, few or many, or a class for an expanded clone.

TGTGCCAGCAGCTTCGGACAGGGCGGCAATCAGCCCCAGCATTTT,CASSFGQGGNQPQHF,TRBD1,NA,TRBJ1-5,TRBV6-6
TGTGCCAGCAGCTTAGTCCTAGGGGTGAACACTGAAGCTTTCTTT,CASSLVLGVNTEAFF,NA,few,TRBJ1-1,TRBV7-8
TGCGCCAGCATAGGAGCGGGAAATGAGCAGTTCTTC,CASIGAGNEQFF,TRBD2,NA,TRBJ2-1,TRBV10-2
TGTGCCAGTAGGGGGGGGAGGACTAACTATGGCTACACCTTC,CASRGGRTNYGYTF,NA,NA,TRBJ1-2,TRBV19
TGCGCCAGCAGCCAGAGTGACTCCTACGAGCAGTACTTC,CASSQSDSYEQYF,NA,NA,TRBJ2-7,TRBV4-1
TGTGCCAGCAGTGTATCCACCGGGAGATTTGAGACCCAGTACTTC,CASSVSTGRFETQYF,NA,NA,TRBJ2-5,TRBV2
TGTGCCAGCAGCTTGGATTCGGGACAACCCTACGAGCAGTACTTC,CASSLDSGQPYEQYF,NA,NA,TRBJ2-7,TRBV5-6
TGCGCCAGCAGTATGGTACCGGGGACAGGCATCTACGAGCAGTACTTC,CASSMVPGTGIYEQYF,TRBD1,NA,TRBJ2-7,TRBV4-1
TGCAGCGTTGAAGTTACGAGCGGGCTGACCACAGATACGCAGTATTTT,CSVEVTSGLTTDTQYF,NA,NA,TRBJ2-3,TRBV29-1
TGTGCCAGCAGTGGTCCCCAAGCGGTACACAGCTCCTACAATGAGCAGTTCTTC,CASSGPQAVHSSYNEQFF,NA,NA,TRBJ2-1,TRBV6-1
TGTGCCAGCAGTACTGGGACTAGCGGGAGGGCCATACGGCAGTACTTC,CASSTGTSGRAIRQYF,TRBD2,NA,TRBJ2-7,TRBV2
TGTGCCAGCAGCGTTAGCGGGAGAGCTGAGACCCAGTACTTC,CASSVSGRAETQYF,TRBD2,NA,TRBJ2-5,TRBV9
TGTGCCAGCAGTGATCAGACTAGACTCACCTACGAGCAGTACTTC,CASSDQTRLTYEQYF,NA,NA,TRBJ2-7,TRBV25-1
TGTGCCATCAGGGAACCGGGACACACCTACGAGCAGTACTTC,CAIREPGHTYEQYF,NA,NA,TRBJ2-7,TRBV10-3
TGTGCCAGCAGCCCGAGAAGGGGGACAGGAGGCGATCAGCCCCAGCATTTT,CASSPRRGTGGDQPQHF,TRBD1,NA,TRBJ1-5,TRBV7-2
TGTGCCAGTAGTATTGATAGGCGGGCAGGGGGAGATCAGCCCCAGCATTTT,CASSIDRRAGGDQPQHF,TRBD1,once,TRBJ1-5,TRBV19
TGTGCCAGCTCGGGCGGGAGGTTGTACGAGCAGTACTTC,CASSGGRLYEQYF,TRBD2,few,TRBJ2-7,TRBV18
TGCGCCAGCAGCCTCCTTAAAGGGACAGGTTCCTACGAGCAGTACTTC,CASSLLKGTGSYEQYF,TRBD1,NA,TRBJ2-7,TRBV4-1
TGTGCCAGCAGCCCCCAGGGGGCGGGCTATGGCTACACCTTC,CASSPQGAGYGYTF,TRBD1,NA,TRBJ1-2,TRBV7-2
TGTGCCAGCGGTGACAGTCCTAATGAAAAACTGTTTTTT,CASGDSPNEKLFF,NA,NA,TRBJ1-4,TRBV7-2
TGTGCCAGCAGCTTTCAGGGGACCAACTCCTACGAGCAGTACTTC,CASSFQGTNSYEQYF,NA,NA,TRBJ2-7,TRBV13
TGTGCCACCAGCAGCACGAGGGGGGGCTGGTCGGGCTACACCTTC,CATSSTRGGWSGYTF,NA,NA,TRBJ1-2,TRBV15
TGTGCCAGCAGACCTAGCGGAGGCTCATACGAGCAGTACTTC,CASRPSGGSYEQYF,TRBD2,NA,TRBJ2-7,TRBV6-1
TGTGCCAGCAGTTTATTTGGTAGCGCTTACGAGCAGTACTTC,CASSLFGSAYEQYF,NA,NA,TRBJ2-7,TRBV27
TGTGCCATCAGGATTAGCGGGTGGGAAGATGAGCAGTTCTTC,CAIRISGWEDEQFF,TRBD2,once,TRBJ2-1,TRBV10-3
TGTGCCAGCAGTGGGGGGGGCAGGGGCTATGGCTACACCTTC,CASSGGGRGYGYTF,NA,NA,TRBJ1-2,TRBV2
TGCAGCGTTTGGGGGGGGGCGGACTCCACAGATACGCAGTATTTT,CSVWGGADSTDTQYF,NA,NA,TRBJ2-3,TRBV29-1
TGCGCCAGCAGCTTGGCGACTAGCGGAGCCTACGAGCAGTACTTC,CASSLATSGAYEQYF,TRBD2,NA,TRBJ2-7,TRBV5-1
TGTGCCAGCAGCTTAAACAGGGGGGGTTCACCCCTCCACTTT,CASSLNRGGSPLHF,TRBD1,NA,TRBJ1-6,TRBV7-9
TGTGCCAGCTCATCCCGGGGGGGGAGCACTGAAGCTTTCTTT,CASSSRGGSTEAFF,NA,NA,TRBJ1-1,TRBV18
TGTGCCAGCAGCTACCCCGGGACAGGGGTCAATTATGGCTACACCTTC,CASSYPGTGVNYGYTF,TRBD1,NA,TRBJ1-2,TRBV5-6
TGTGCCAGCAGATCTGACAGGGGGTCCGGCGAGCAGTACTTC,CASRSDRGSGEQYF,TRBD1,NA,TRBJ2-7,TRBV27
TGTGCCAGCAGTTACAGGTCGGGGAAGACCCAGTACTTC,CASSYRSGKTQYF,NA,NA,TRBJ2-5,TRBV6-5
TGTGCCAGCAGCTTTCCGGGGATAAGTTCTGGCTACACCTTC,CASSFPGISSGYTF,NA,NA,TRBJ1-2,TRBV7-9
TGTGCCAGCAGCTTAGAGACTGTCAATGAGCAGTTCTTC,CASSLETVNEQFF,NA,NA,TRBJ2-1,TRBV11-3
TGCGCCAGCAGCTTGGTTGGACAGCTGAACACTGAAGCTTTCTTT,CASSLVGQLNTEAFF,NA,NA,TRBJ1-1,TRBV5-1
TGTGCCAGCAGTTACTCGACGGCCGGTTCCGGGTATGGCTACCCCTTC,CASSYSTAGSGYGYPF,NA,NA,TRBJ1-2,TRBV6-5
TGCGCCAGCAGCGCCTCAAGACAGGGATTGTCAGGCTACACCTTC,CASSASRQGLSGYTF,TRBD1,NA,TRBJ1-2,TRBV10-2
TGTGCCAGCACCGGGACAGGCCCTAATGCATTGAACACTGAAGCTTTCTTT,CASTGTGPNALNTEAFF,TRBD1,NA,TRBJ1-1,TRBV2
TGCGCCAGCAGAGCATCAGGGGGCTCGGCCTATGGCTACACCTTC,CASRASGGSAYGYTF,TRBD1,few,TRBJ1-2,TRBV10-2
TGTGCTAGTGGTTTGGTACGATTGAAAGGGGGGGACACCGGGGAGCTGTTTTTT,CASGLVRLKGGDTGELFF,NA,NA,TRBJ2-2,TRBV12-5
TGTGCCAGCTCACCAAACGGGAACACTGAAGCTTTCTTT,CASSPNGNTEAFF,NA,few,TRBJ1-1,TRBV18
TGTGCCAGCAAAGACCGAGCGGTTACTGAAGCTTTCTTT,CASKDRAVTEAFF,NA,NA,TRBJ1-1,TRBV19
TGCGCCAGCAGCCCTCAACCCCCGGGACTAGCGGGAGGGCCTAGTAGGAATGAGCAGTTCTTC,CASSPQPPGLAGGPSRNEQFF,TRBD2,NA,TRBJ2-1,TRBV5-1
TGCGCCAGCAGCCTACTGACAGTATCTAATGAAAAACTGTTTTTT,CASSLLTVSNEKLFF,NA,NA,TRBJ1-4,TRBV4-1
TGTGCCAGCAGAGCACCCGGAGGAGATACGCAGTATTTT,CASRAPGGDTQYF,NA,NA,TRBJ2-3,TRBV6-6
TGTGCCAGCAGTGATTCCTACCGACAGGAGAGGGGCACTGAAGCTTTCTTT,CASSDSYRQERGTEAFF,NA,NA,TRBJ1-1,TRBV25-1
TGTGCCAGGAGATCCCCAGGACTAGCATTCGTGACCCAGTACTTC,CARRSPGLAFVTQYF,TRBD2,NA,TRBJ2-5,TRBV6-8
TGTGCCAGTAGTATCCCCTTTAGCGGGAGGTTCGATGAGCAGTTCTTC,CASSIPFSGRFDEQFF,TRBD2,NA,TRBJ2-1,TRBV19
TGTGCCAGCAGTCCGTATAGCGGTCTCACCCAGAACGAGCAGTACTTC,CASSPYSGLTQNEQYF,NA,NA,TRBJ2-7,TRBV2
TGTGCCAGCAGCGTGGGACAGGCCAACCAACTATGGTATGGCTACACCTTC,CASSVGQANQLWYGYTF,TRBD1,NA,TRBJ1-2,TRBV7-8
TGCGCCAGCAGCTTGGCCCAGGCGGAGGATGAGCAGTTCTTC,CASSLAQAEDEQFF,NA,NA,TRBJ2-1,TRBV5-1
TGTGCCAGCAGCCCCCCACTAGCGGGCCCCTACGAGCAGTACTTC,CASSPPLAGPYEQYF,TRBD2,NA,TRBJ2-7,TRBV7-9
TGTGCCAGCAGTATTTCTAGCATTTTCTACGAGCAGTACTTC,CASSISSIFYEQYF,NA,once,TRBJ2-7,TRBV27
TGCGCCAGCAGCCCGCTTTTTGGGGCCCGTTACAATGAGCAGTTCTTC,CASSPLFGARYNEQFF,NA,NA,TRBJ2-1,TRBV4-1
TGTGCCAGCAGTGGGCAGGGGAGCGGCTACACCTTC,CASSGQGSGYTF,NA,NA,TRBJ1-2,TRBV6-1
TGTGCCAGCAGTTTAAGTGGGGAAGGGGGCAATCAGCCCCAGCATTTT,CASSLSGEGGNQPQHF,NA,NA,TRBJ1-5,TRBV27
TGCGCCAGCAGCCTGGTAGTCTCCTACGAGCAGTACTTC,CASSLVVSYEQYF,NA,NA,TRBJ2-7,TRBV5-1
TGCGCCAGCAGCTTTCTTGCGGGACCCGCAGATACGCAGTATTTT,CASSFLAGPADTQYF,NA,NA,TRBJ2-3,TRBV5-1
TGTGCCAGCAGCTTAGCGCTAGTAGCGGGAGACCAGTTCTTC,CASSLALVAGDQFF,TRBD2,NA,TRBJ2-1,TRBV7-9